What follows is one T cell receptor (beta chain) and its context. Its antigen remains undetermined. No much larger clonotype is one base removed from it; base qualities were not supplied. In the paper's terms, the time point label means: baseline before first vaccination. Vaccinee samples were obtained from the UK trials COV001 and COV002, which included a single-blind randomized controlled phase 2/3 trial of AZD1222 (ChAdOx1 nCoV-19) in healthy adults. For TCRbeta chain sequencing, PBMC samples were collected from trial participants at day 0 and at day 28 after the second dose. The data were taken from a study of T cell responses to AZD1222 COVID-19 vaccine (dated by TCRdb to the early 2020s). Broadly, across the study: Because spike-specific TCR depth and breadth did not differ between the two schedules, AZD1222 recipients who got a second dose at roughly 4 weeks were pooled with those who got a second dose at roughly 12 weeks. A total of approximately 240 trial participants underwent TCR sequencing, of whom about 210 had received two doses of AZD1222 and 26 had received two doses of the MenACWY control vaccine. Trial participants were enrolled by age into 18-55, 56-69 and 70-plus year subgroups, with 148, 28 and 57 TCR-sequenced participants respectively.

CDR3 length: 18 amino acids, cysteine to phenylalanine. Of all the DNA, just the CDR3 is kept, 54 bases in frame from base 1. The germline V gene encodes CDR1 SGHNT and CDR2 YYREEE (reference sequence). Cut back by 0 bases and 0 bases, the V and J ends lie 16 bases apart. The CDR3 regions of human TCRbeta chains were analyzed by immunosequencing. In the source study's methods: Repertoire TCRs were matched against a reference library of SARS-CoV-2-specific TCRs generated with the MIRA antigen-specificity platform. Breadth was defined as the fraction of unique TCRs that were SARS-CoV-2-associated. Depth was defined as the fraction of total T cells that were SARS-CoV-2-associated. Using the MIRA data, each spike-specific TCR was mapped to the spike region that the TCR reacts to and placed in a CD4 or CD8 class. Log10-transformed breadth and depth values were compared by one-way ANOVA with Sidak's multiple comparisons tests. The clones in this table, taken by TCRdb from immuneACCESS, are in-frame only. Not every clone is retained; where verified, under half of the shortfall comes from an unresolved V gene, and the cause of the rest is unknown. V and J calls and clone size follow that table, whereas D and trimming were derived from the DNA. The sample has under 60,000 clones on record, around 84% of them singletons. The ten top clones hold roughly 10% of the sample.

Summary of the overall study and its limitations: Participants were mostly white British, with more females than males. The authors suggested clonal diversity may have been underestimated. Reportedly, almost half of the unique spike-specific TCRs recognized epitopes lying outside the regions that are mutated in the B.1.351 and B.1.1.7 variants. Because no day 14 peak-response samples were available, the repertoires could be characterized only after the peak T cell response. Conclusions about previously exposed vaccinees are limited because only six or seven AZD1222 recipients were SARS-CoV-2 seropositive at baseline. The whole spike protein was spanned by vaccine-associated CD4 TCRs, and dominant responses were seen in regions 160-218 and 743-854. Spike-specific TCR breadth and depth rose significantly after two AZD1222 doses compared with day 0 and with MenACWY recipients. In the small 56-69-year group, the increase in depth fell short of significance, most likely because of low power.

The chain employs TRBV5-4 and TRBJ1-3; the D gene remains uncertain. The input for sequencing was peripheral blood, taken on day 0 of AZD1222 vaccination. The TCR comes from an adult in good health. The CDR3: CASSLGRQPKTSGNTIYF. The DNA sequence is as follows: TGTGCCAGCAGCTTGGGCCGTCAGCCCAAGACCTCTGGAAACACCATATATTTT. The CDR3 plus the reference TRBV5-4 and TRBJ1-3 genes for the other parts give the full variable domain: ETGVTQSPTHLIKTRGQQVTLRCSSQSGHNTVSWYQQALGQGPQFIFQYYREEENGRGNFPPRFSGLQFPNYSSELNVNALELDDSALYLCASSLGRQPKTSGNTIYFGEGSWLTVV.